These T cell receptor beta chains were read from a single sample in a study of blood T cell repertoires in COVID-19. Clones were sequenced by immunoSEQ multiplex PCR, and TCRdb holds only the in-frame ones, with some missing. The sample consists of approximately 240,000 clones, about 85% of them appearing once. The sample consisted of PBMCs or T cells enriched from blood (not recorded which). The receptors were gathered from a woman in her twenties or thirties with acute COVID-19. Both conserved end residues are trimmed from each CDR3. The listing skips clone size in some rows; elsewhere it reads once, few, many or a size class.

size	V	CDR3
NA	TRBV7-9	ASSLVDEKLF
few	TRBV5-1	ASSLAGGLAGGYNEQF
NA	TRBV19	ASTPHVFKEPSYGYT
NA	TRBV28	ASSSSGTGTHTQY
NA	TRBV12-3/TRBV12-4	ASNDRDTDTQY
few	TRBV28	ASSLGPFEKLF
NA	TRBV19	ASSIGGQRGQPQH
NA	TRBV9	ASSPVDNSYNEQF
once	TRBV9	ASSVLAGNENEQF
NA	TRBV19	ASSMKATWALEAF
NA	TRBV15	ATSRPGTGEVYT
NA	TRBV30	AWSGAHNQPQH
NA	TRBV6-5	ASRVGDGAYNEQF
NA	TRBV19	ASSIYGGRVYEQY
NA	TRBV27	ASSFRREGPYEQY
few	TRBV13	ASGDRGPNTGELF
NA	TRBV11-3	ASSLSSGRWNEQF
NA	TRBV7-2	ASSLGQGFDNSPLH
once	TRBV6-5	ASSYAGTGLRSPLH
once	TRBV28	ASSLQGSSYGYT
NA	TRBV18	ASSPGQLQETQY
NA	TRBV25-1	ASSKSKRDSSYEQY
NA	TRBV27	ASSPSGIRETQY
NA	TRBV27	ASSSWTGDVDGYT
NA	TRBV9	ASSAGGTGATDTQY
once	TRBV6-5	ASRGTANTEAF
NA	TRBV9	ASSGSRAMVDEQF
NA	TRBV5-1	ASSLAGVAGAYTDTQY
NA	TRBV28	AERGEKLF
NA	TRBV23-1	ASSHLKLAGEGNEQF
NA	TRBV3-1/TRBV3-2	ASSPITGFDGTIY
NA	TRBV6-5	ASSPDWNTGELF
NA	TRBV9	ASSVGTGVETETQY
NA	TRBV10-3	AISPDRDRGRTGELF
NA	TRBV2	ASSESLQGTGNTIY
NA	TRBV7-9	ASSFLQGIAYEQY
NA	TRBV20-1	SARDRSPLH
NA	TRBV2	ASSEVRAEETQY
NA	TRBV5-4	ASSSPDRSNLRTEAF
NA	TRBV28	ASSLNRGFTEAF
few	TRBV19	ASSTRDSLATNEKLF
few	TRBV15	ATSRGRYNEQF
once	TRBV5-1	ASSLGSWAGSAYEQY
NA	TRBV6-5	ASTHHRTGGYEQY
NA	TRBV2	ASRDSGGETQY